In its sample, the clone carrying this T cell receptor (beta chain) was seen many times. Its matching antigen is unknown. Synthesis of TCR cDNA relied on 5'RACE template switching, which attached a universal primer site and UMIs. TCRdb called the 5' RACE reads again in MiXCR, with one record for every CDR3 protein. The data show a few hundred thousand distinct CDR3 sequences, with about 9.5% seen just once and 15% to 20% held by the top ten. The CDR3 contains 11 residues. Looked up from germline, CDR1 is ENHRY and CDR2 is SYGVKD. The V gene lost 3 bases and the J gene lost 4 bases, with 4 bases spanning the gap. These data originate in a study of T cells after yellow fever vaccination. Study-level background: SMART-Seq v4 Ultra Low Input prepared libraries from low-cell fractions.

Study results and limitations: Any FACS-sorted repertoire could hold abundant clonotypes that contaminate it from the bulk population.

The sequence was obtained from a man between 18 and 29 years old who received the YFV17D yellow fever vaccine. The chain carries TRBV10-3 and TRBJ2-7; D call uncertain. This specimen consisted of PBMCs, obtained on the day of the first yellow fever vaccination. CDR3 DNA: TGTGCCATCAGTGACATATACGAGCAGTACTTC. Translating it yields CAISDIYEQYF.